Shown below are 27 T cell receptor beta chains from a single sample sequenced in a study of kidney transplant recipient with SARS-CoV-2 infection. TCRdb fed the reads into MiXCR, producing one record per CDR3 protein. This table holds 200,000 to 250,000 distinct CDR3 sequences, 29% found once. The material sequenced was a blood sample, taken at baseline and between days 110 and 120 from a kidney transplant recipient. These receptors all stem from a young adult male patient who had COVID-19 and was a kidney transplant recipient. A subset of T cells may come from the graft donor.

Of note for this clonotype: A single base separates this from a much larger clone, so it may be a read error. V is TRBV13 and J is TRBJ2-4, with D possibly matching TRBD1 (6 bases). This CDR3 spans 13 amino acids. Per the germline V gene, CDR1 is PRHDT and CDR2 is FYEKMQ (reference sequence). Here the CDR3 DNA reads TGTGCCAGCAGCTTAGACAGGGCTTTGGGCTACATCTTC. Residues: CASSLDRALGYIF.

This clonotype has ten or more counts. V is TRBV7-2 and J is TRBJ2-5, with 8 nucleotides matching TRBD2. The CDR3 totals 14 residues. The junction had 6 bases not matched to a gene; V was cut back by 5 bases and J by 4 bases. Germline assignment: CDR1 SGHTA and CDR2 FQGNSA. CDR3 nucleotide sequence: TGTGCCAGCAGCAATAGCGGGATCGGAGAGACCCAGTACTTC. It yields the protein CASSNSGIGETQYF.

Ten or more counts support this clonotype. The chain employs TRBV5-5 and TRBJ2-2; maybe TRBD2 (5 bases). V dropped 0 bases and J dropped 1 base, with 7 bases sitting between them. Germline CDR1 SGHKS, CDR2 YYEKEE (reference sequence). This CDR3 contains 15 residues. The CDR3 loop is CASSLGGRNTGELFF. The CDR3 DNA is TGTGCCAGCAGCTTGGGAGGGAGGAACACCGGGGAGCTGTTTTTT.

In the case of this clonotype: A much bigger clone sits one base away, suggesting this may be a read error. The chain links TRBV4-2 to TRBJ1-1; 9 nucleotides match TRBD1. Germline CDR1 is LGHNA and CDR2 is YNFKEQ. CDR3 length: 14 amino acids. CDR3 residues: CANSQDRTGAEAFF. The CDR3 bases are TGTGCCAACAGCCAAGATAGGACAGGGGCTGAAGCTTTCTTT.

This clonotype was seen repeatedly, ten times or more. In DNA form, the CDR3 reads TGTGCCAGCAGCACGGGACAGACTAATGAAAAACTGTTTTTT. Encoded protein: CASSTGQTNEKLFF. The V and J genes are TRBV3-1 and TRBJ1-4; 7 nucleotides line up with TRBD1. The length of the CDR3 is 14 residues. Germline CDR1 reads LGHDT; CDR2 reads YNNKEL (reference sequence). V was clipped by 5 bases and J by 2 bases; unmatched bases: 2.

The CDR3 region is CASSLGSGTSGQETQYF. CDR3 coding DNA: TGTGCCAGCAGCTTAGGTTCTGGGACTAGCGGACAAGAGACCCAGTACTTC. The V and J genes are TRBV11-1 and TRBJ2-5; TRBD2 matches 11 bases. The CDR3 runs 17 residues. CDR1 is SGHAT and CDR2 is FQDESV in the germline V gene (reference sequence). With V trimmed by 1 base and J by 2 bases, 6 bases remained unmatched.

This clonotype was counted ten times or more. V usage is TRBV10-1 and J usage is TRBJ1-1; D remains ambiguous. This CDR3 has 15 residues. Germline V lookup: CDR1 WNHNN, CDR2 SYGVQD (reference sequence). V lost 2 bases, J lost 0 bases, and 10 bases lay in between. CDR3 DNA: TGCGCCAGCAGTGAGGACCCTACTATGAACACTGAAGCTTTCTTT. Amino acids: CASSEDPTMNTEAFF.

To note about this clonotype: This may arise from a read error, as a much more abundant clone is one base away. The gene calls are TRBV6-5 and TRBJ1-1; possible D gene TRBD1, 5 bases. Looked up from germline, CDR1 is MNHEY and CDR2 is SVGAGI. The CDR3 consists of 15 residues. The ends were cut back, 5 bases at V and 1 base at J, with 14 bases in the middle. CDR3 DNA: TGTGCCAGCAGTGGAATCGGCAGGGAGAACACTGAAGCTTTCTTT. The encoded protein is CASSGIGRENTEAFF.

With respect to this clonotype: This clone may be a read error of a much larger clone one base away. CDR3 in amino acids: CASSRGQGDNF. The CDR3 DNA follows: TGTGCCAGCAGTAGAGGACAGGGTGACAACTTC. The V call is TRBV12-3 or TRBV12-4, the J call TRBJ2-7; TRBD1 matches at 8 bases. This CDR3 is built from 11 residues.

This clonotype was observed many times. This chain links TRBV11-2 with TRBJ2-5, with TRBD1 matching 9 bases. V was clipped by 5 bases and J by 4 bases; unmatched bases: 8. The CDR3 is made up of 15 amino acids. Germline V CDR1 and CDR2: SGHAT, FQNNGV. CDR3: CASSQGQGGLETQYF. CDR3 DNA sequence: TGTGCCAGCAGCCAGGGACAGGGTGGGTTAGAGACCCAGTACTTC. The full variable domain, rest sourced from reference TRBV11-2 and TRBJ2-5, is EAGVAQSPRYKIIEKRQSVAFWCNPISGHATLYWYQQILGQGPKLLIQFQNNGVVDDSQLPKDRFSAERLKGVDSTLKIQPAKLEDSAVYLCASSQGQGGLETQYFGPGTRLLVL.

This clonotype was detected ten times or more. The chain has TRBV7-2 and TRBJ2-5, with TRBD2 identical over 7 bases. The trim removed 5 bases at V and 4 bases at J, leaving 13 bases unmatched. Germline loops: CDR1 SGHTA, CDR2 FQGNSA. The CDR3 spans 16 residues. The CDR3 here is CASSPGLSSGPETQYF. The CDR3 coding sequence is TGTGCCAGCAGCCCGGGACTATCCTCGGGACCAGAGACCCAGTACTTC.

This clonotype was recorded many times. This chain connects TRBV27 to TRBJ2-4; the match to TRBD2 covers 8 bases. This CDR3 contains 15 residues. The germline V gene encodes CDR1 MNHEY and CDR2 SMNVEV (reference sequence). V lost 1 base, J lost 11 bases, and 10 bases stayed unmatched. As DNA, the CDR3 is TGTGCCAGCAGTTTATTCAGGGGTAGCGGGACGCTTCAGTACTTC. Encoded protein: CASSLFRGSGTLQYF.

This sequence joins TRBV7-9 and TRBJ2-1; no definite D call. The CDR3 runs 10 residues. CDR1 and CDR2 from the germline V gene are SEHNR and FQNEAQ (reference sequence). Trimming left V 7 bases short and J 10 bases short, with 8 bases between. The CDR3 loop is CASMGGEQFF. CDR3 DNA: TGTGCCAGCATGGGCGGCGAGCAGTTCTTC.

This clonotype was counted many times. The chain's CDR3 is CATLRTSGRAATGELFF. CDR3 in DNA: TGTGCCACCCTGAGGACTAGCGGGAGGGCCGCCACCGGGGAGCTGTTTTTT. The V and J genes are TRBV19 and TRBJ2-2, with 15 bases fitting TRBD2. The CDR3 contains 17 residues. The junction had 10 bases not matched to a gene; V was cut back by 10 bases and J by 4 bases. CDR1 and CDR2 from the germline V gene are LNHDA and SQIVND (reference sequence). Supplemented by reference TRBV19 and TRBJ2-2, the full variable domain reads DGGITQSPKYLFRKEGQNVTLSCEQNLNHDAMYWYRQDPGQGLRLIYYSQIVNDFQKGDIAEGYSVSREKKESFPLTVTSAQKNPTAFYLCATLRTSGRAATGELFFGEGSRLTVL.

Many counts were recorded for this clonotype. This sequence joins TRBV11-1 and TRBJ1-2; D not resolved. The ends were cut back, 5 bases at V and 4 bases at J, with 23 bases in the middle. Germline V lookup: CDR1 SGHAT, CDR2 FQDESV (reference sequence). The CDR3 contains 17 residues. The CDR3 reads CASSATPKAGKTYGYTF. The CDR3 DNA reads TGTGCCAGCAGCGCCACTCCTAAGGCTGGAAAGACCTATGGCTACACCTTC.

As for this clonotype: Possible read error: a much larger clone is one base away. The CDR3 does not end in the conserved phenylalanine or tryptophan, so this is likely a read error. The genes are TRBV6-5 and TRBJ1-1; D gene unclear. V was shortened by 6 bases and J by 0 bases, with 11 bases between the two germline ends. Germline-derived CDR1 and CDR2 are MNHEY and SVGAGI. This CDR3 comprises 14 residues. Here the CDR3 DNA reads TGTGCCAGCAGCGCCCCCGGGGTGAACACTGAAGCTTTCCTT. This sequence encodes CASSAPGVNTEAFL.

As to this clonotype: This may stem from a read error, because a much larger clone lies one nucleotide away. The genes are TRBV20-1 and TRBJ1-5; D may be TRBD1 (6 bases). The ends were cut back, 1 base at V and 3 bases at J, with 19 bases in the middle. Germline V gene lookup returns CDR1 DFQATT and CDR2 SNEGSKA (reference sequence). The CDR3 loop spans 17 amino acids. The CDR3 DNA sequence: TGCAGTGCTAGAGCCTCGATTGGGGGGCGCGTCAATCAGCCCCAGCATTTT. It is translated as CSARASIGGRVNQPQHF.

At least ten counts were recorded for this clonotype. The chain has TRBV12-3 or TRBV12-4 and TRBJ1-1; D not resolved. Trimming took 0 bases from V and 10 from J, leaving 18 bases between them. This CDR3 has 15 residues. CDR3 in DNA: TGTGCCAGCAGTTTAGCGAGGGATAACCTCAGGAGAGCTTTCTTT. This translates into CASSLARDNLRRAFF.

This clonotype was seen repeatedly, ten times or more. V is TRBV20-1 and J is TRBJ1-2; the D gene is possibly TRBD1 (5 bases). The CDR3 length is 12 residues. The V end lost 7 bases, the J end lost 2 bases, and 11 bases lay between the germline ends. Germline CDR1 is DFQATT and CDR2 is SNEGSKA (reference sequence). The CDR3 bases are TGCAGTGGTGGGGGATCCAACTATGGCTACACCTTC. Translation: CSGGGSNYGYTF.

This clonotype was counted many times. This chain connects TRBV7-3 to TRBJ1-5; 9 positions match TRBD1. The germline CDR1 and CDR2 sequences are SGHTA and FQGTGA. The CDR3 consists of 13 residues. In DNA, the CDR3 is TGTGGCGACAGGGGGGCTGGCAATCAGCCCCAGCATTTT. Protein product: CGDRGAGNQPQHF.

Remarks on this clonotype: One junction end does not reproduce the germline sequence, and a read error may be involved. DNA of the CDR3: TGTACCAGCAGCGTAGAGGCGTTGACCGGGGGGCTGTTTTTT. It codes for CTSSVEALTGGLFF. This chain uses TRBV9 with TRBJ2-2, with D perhaps TRBD2 (6 bases). Germline loops: CDR1 SGDLS, CDR2 YYNGEE. The CDR3 totals 14 residues.

This clonotype was seen ten or more times. The chain recombines TRBV6-5 with TRBJ2-3; D assignment may be TRBD1 or TRBD2 (5 bases each). This CDR3 contains 16 residues. V lost 5 bases, J lost 2 bases, and 17 bases lay in between. Per germline, CDR1 MNHEY and CDR2 SVGAGI. This CDR3 reads CASSLWSGTTTDTQYF. The DNA for the CDR3 is TGTGCCAGCAGTCTGTGGTCCGGGACCACCACAGATACGCAGTATTTT.

This clonotype has at least ten counts. The chain combines TRBV4-3 with TRBJ2-7; D is uncertain. The V end lost 0 bases, the J end lost 1 base, and 16 bases lay between the germline ends. Germline CDR1 and CDR2: LGHNA and YSLEER. The CDR3 runs 17 residues. The CDR3 sequence is CASSQEERGFGSYEQYF. CDR3 nucleotides: TGCGCCAGCAGCCAAGAAGAACGAGGATTCGGTTCCTACGAGCAGTACTTC.

This clonotype was counted ten times or more. V usage is TRBV5-1 and J usage is TRBJ1-6; TRBD1 is a possible D gene (5 bases). V dropped 4 bases and J dropped 7 bases, with 12 bases sitting between them. Germline V gene lookup returns CDR1 SGHRS and CDR2 YFSETQ. This CDR3 is built from 14 residues. The chain's CDR3 is CASSPADTNSPLHF. CDR3 nucleotide sequence: TGCGCCAGCAGCCCCGCGGACACCAATTCACCCCTCCACTTT.

This clonotype was found many times. This sequence joins TRBV6-5 and TRBJ1-5; possibly TRBD1 for D (5 bases). V was clipped by 3 bases and J by 4 bases, with 13 bases between them. CDR1 and CDR2 (germline): MNHEY, SVGAGI. This CDR3 region has 15 residues. Here the CDR3 reads CASSYGRGPNQPQHF. CDR3 nucleotide sequence: TGTGCCAGCAGTTATGGGAGGGGCCCTAATCAGCCCCAGCATTTT.

This clonotype was counted ten times or more. V and J are TRBV6-5 and TRBJ2-7; 7 positions match TRBD2. The J call may be mistaken, given a closer DNA end match to TRBJ2-5. Per germline, CDR1 MNHEY and CDR2 SVGAGI. This CDR3 has 14 residues. This CDR3 is CASSLREGTETQYF. The CDR3 nucleotides read TGTGCCAGCAGCCTAAGGGAGGGGACGGAGACCCAGTACTTC.

The rearrangement uses TRBV27 and TRBJ2-5; 7 bases line up with TRBD2. Per the germline V gene, CDR1 is MNHEY and CDR2 is SMNVEV (reference sequence). The CDR3 is 14 residues long. The V and J ends lost 11 bases and 4 bases, in that order; junction bases with no gene match: 13. The CDR3: CASRPWREGETQYF. For the CDR3, the DNA is TGTGCCTCACGACCCTGGAGGGAGGGAGAGACCCAGTACTTC.